The clone carrying this TCR beta chain was recorded only once. Its antigen is unidentified. These data come from a study of CD8 T cells in ankylosing spondylitis. Regarding the study as a whole: It was reported that disease-linked clones were significantly enriched in matched ankylosing spondylitis synovial fluid. Seemingly characteristic of ankylosing spondylitis blood was a TCR beta motif consisting of roughly 8 highly homologous variants.

The CDR3 totals 14 residues. Germline lookup yields CDR1 MNHEY and CDR2 SVGEGT. With V trimmed by 3 bases and J by 2 bases, 4 bases remained unmatched. By quantitative 5'-RACE with molecular barcodes, the TCR beta libraries were made. Via MiXCR, TCRdb re-called the 5' RACE reads, giving one row per CDR3 protein. The profile shows roughly 490,000 distinct CDR3 sequences, about 5% of them singletons. The TCR originated in a male donor with ankylosing spondylitis. The sequenced sample consisted of blood, either unsorted or a sorted T cell fraction (not recorded which). The V and J genes are TRBV6-2 or TRBV6-3 and TRBJ2-7; 7 bases are shared with TRBD1. CDR3 sequence: CASSYWDRAYEQYF. DNA for the CDR3: TGTGCCAGCAGTTATTGGGACAGAGCCTACGAGCAGTACTTC.